These 11 T cell receptor beta chains were sequenced from one sample in a study of CXCR4 blockade with PD-1 therapy in pancreatic cancer. Sequencing was performed with immunoSEQ multiplex PCR; in TCRdb, only in-frame clones are kept and a portion is missing. In the table there are approximately 18,000 clones, over 55% of which are singletons. Source material: tumor tissue. These receptors all stem from a human donor with pancreatic ductal adenocarcinoma.

This clone was detected a few times. This chain joins TRBV7-7 and TRBJ2-1, with D maybe TRBD2 (6 bases). Per germline, CDR1 SSHAT and CDR2 FNYEAQ (reference sequence). The length of the CDR3 is 14 residues. Deletions cut 4 bases from V and 3 bases from J, with 10 bases between. Here the CDR3 DNA reads TGTGCCAGCAGCTCCCCGCGGGGCTACAATGAGCAGTTCTTC. This codes for CASSSPRGYNEQFF.

The chain joins TRBV6-8 to TRBJ1-4; D possibly corresponds to TRBD1 (5 bases). V lost 6 bases and J 6 bases, leaving 14 bases between the germline ends. The CDR3 spans 14 residues. Germline V gene sequence: CDR1 MNHGY, CDR2 SAAAGT. The CDR3 bases are TGTGCCAGCAGACTCCGGGACCCCGATGAAAAACTGTTTTTT. It encodes CASRLRDPDEKLFF.

The chain is built from TRBV29-1 and TRBJ2-3; 9 bases map to TRBD1. Germline V CDR1 and CDR2: SQVTM, ANQGSEA. The J segment lost 3 bases and the V segment lost 8 bases, leaving 9 bases of the junction unmatched. This CDR3 is 14 amino acids long. The CDR3 loop is CSIQDRGVTDTQYF. The DNA of the CDR3 is TGCAGCATCCAGGACAGGGGTGTTACAGATACGCAGTATTTT.

This clone counts as large. This chain uses TRBV19 with TRBJ2-1; 11 nucleotides align to TRBD1. This CDR3 has 14 amino acids. V was clipped by 1 base and J by 15 bases; unmatched bases: 8. Per germline, CDR1 LNHDA and CDR2 SQIVND (reference sequence). The CDR3 nucleotides are TGTGCCAGTAGTATAGCCCGGGGACAGGGGGGTCCGTTCTTC. This codes for CASSIARGQGGPFF.

This clone was seen once. The rearrangement uses TRBV19 and TRBJ1-4; 7 bases fit TRBD1. The CDR3 runs to 15 residues. Germline lookup yields CDR1 LNHDA and CDR2 SQIVND (reference sequence). V was pared by 5 bases and J by 4 bases, with 7 bases of the junction left unmatched. The CDR3 DNA is TGTGCCAGTAGTGTCGGACAGGCTCTTAATGAAAAACTGTTTTTT. It encodes CASSVGQALNEKLFF.

About this clone itself: The same CDR3 is also encoded by other DNA sequences in this sample. V and J are TRBV19 and TRBJ1-1; D is perhaps TRBD1 (6 bases). Germline CDR1 is LNHDA and CDR2 is SQIVND (reference sequence). CDR3 length equals 13 residues. V was clipped by 6 bases and J by 3 bases, with 11 bases between them. The CDR3 loop reads CASSKQGDTEAFF. CDR3 DNA sequence: TGTGCCAGTAGCAAACAGGGAGACACTGAAGCTTTCTTT.

CDR3 DNA: TGCAGCGTTGGGGACAGGCTAGCCAAAAACATTCAGTACTTC. Translating gives CSVGDRLAKNIQYF. This chain joins TRBV29-1 and TRBJ2-4, with TRBD1 matching over 8 bases. The CDR3 runs to 14 residues. With 4 bases clipped from V and 0 bases from J, the junction kept 2 bases outside the gene matches. From germline, CDR1 is SQVTM and CDR2 ANQGSEA.

The chain combines TRBV10-2 with TRBJ1-3; no clear D. The CDR3 runs to 13 residues. CDR1 and CDR2 from the germline V gene are WSHSY and SAAADI. The V end was cut by 1 base, the J end by 3 bases, with 4 bases between. Here the CDR3 DNA reads TGCGCCAGCAGTGAGTTCATTGGAAACACCATATATTTT. It translates to CASSEFIGNTIYF.

The chain has TRBV28 and TRBJ2-5, with 10 bases that match TRBD2. The CDR3 has 13 amino acids. Germline-derived CDR1 and CDR2 are MDHEN and SYDVKM. With V trimmed by 7 bases and J by 4 bases, 3 bases remained unmatched. The CDR3 sequence is CASKLAGVETQYF. DNA of the CDR3: TGTGCCAGCAAGCTAGCGGGAGTAGAGACCCAGTACTTC.

The chain carries TRBV29-1 and TRBJ2-3, with D perhaps TRBD2 (6 bases). The germline gives CDR1 SQVTM, CDR2 ANQGSEA. CDR3 size: 15 residues. The V gene lost 7 bases and the J gene lost 4 bases, with 21 bases spanning the gap. The CDR3 nucleotides read TGCAGCGCCGCCCGGGACTCCACCTGGGCAGATACGCAGTATTTT. As protein: CSAARDSTWADTQYF.

The CDR3 is CASSVAGQDYNEQFF. The DNA of the CDR3 is TGTGCCAGCAGCGTAGCGGGACAGGACTACAATGAGCAGTTCTTC. The chain combines TRBV9 with TRBJ2-1; TRBD1 aligns across 8 bases. Germline V CDR1 and CDR2: SGDLS, YYNGEE. Trimming took 0 bases from V and 3 from J; bases not matched to a gene: 2. The CDR3 spans 15 residues.